This T cell receptor (beta chain) was recorded in a study of blood T cell repertoires in COVID-19. For the study at large: The samples span acute and convalescent COVID-19 from the United States, Italy and Spain.

Here immunoSEQ multiplex PCR was the method, and the copy in TCRdb shows in-frame clones only, minus some. The sample includes 200,000 to 250,000 clones, roughly 83% of them seen just once. Residents of 24 US areas, aged about 18 to 95 years, made up the participants. Categorization into cohorts depended on clinical history that participants reported. V was shortened by 0 bases and J by 4 bases, with 4 bases between the two germline ends. The CDR3 covers 12 residues. The rearrangement joins TRBV5-3 to TRBJ2-5; D ambiguous. TRBV5-3 is an ORF; its function is uncertain. The TCR comes from a woman aged 40-49 years with acute COVID-19. The sample consisted of PBMCs or T cells enriched from blood (not recorded which). The CDR3, as DNA: TGTGCCAGAAGCTTGGAGCGAGAGACCCAGTACTTC. This translates into CARSLERETQYF.